A single count supports the clone carrying this TCR beta chain. This table comes from immunoSEQ multiplex PCR, and its TCRdb copy is limited to in-frame clones, with some not included. The sample includes some 77,000 clones, roughly 85% of them seen just once. The data belong to a study of OX40 agonist ivuxolimab in advanced cancers. Background on the study: Head and neck, renal cell, melanoma or hepatocellular carcinoma were the cancers that dose-escalation patients had.

The CDR3 has 16 amino acids. V lost 2 bases to trimming and J lost 0 bases; unmatched junction nucleotides: 4. Germline lookup yields CDR1 SGHDT and CDR2 YYEEEE. At cycle 4 day 1, cycle 7 day 1, and baseline, blood was sampled. The chain uses TRBV5-6 and TRBJ1-4; 7 positions agree with TRBD1. The input for sequencing was CD4+ or CD8+ T cells sorted from blood, taken in a trial of the OX40 agonist ivuxolimab. This TCR derives from an adult with an advanced solid tumor such as melanoma, head and neck, liver or kidney cancer. The CDR3 protein is CASSLGGQTTNEKLFF. The CDR3 DNA reads as TGTGCCAGCAGCTTAGGGGGACAGACAACTAATGAAAAACTGTTTTTT. The entire variable domain, with the rest obtained from reference TRBV5-6 and TRBJ1-4, is as follows: DAGVTQSPTHLIKTRGQQVTLRCSPKSGHDTVSWYQQALGQGPQFIFQYYEEEERQRGNFPDRFSGHQFPNYSSELNVNALLLGDSALYLCASSLGGQTTNEKLFFGSGTQLSVL.